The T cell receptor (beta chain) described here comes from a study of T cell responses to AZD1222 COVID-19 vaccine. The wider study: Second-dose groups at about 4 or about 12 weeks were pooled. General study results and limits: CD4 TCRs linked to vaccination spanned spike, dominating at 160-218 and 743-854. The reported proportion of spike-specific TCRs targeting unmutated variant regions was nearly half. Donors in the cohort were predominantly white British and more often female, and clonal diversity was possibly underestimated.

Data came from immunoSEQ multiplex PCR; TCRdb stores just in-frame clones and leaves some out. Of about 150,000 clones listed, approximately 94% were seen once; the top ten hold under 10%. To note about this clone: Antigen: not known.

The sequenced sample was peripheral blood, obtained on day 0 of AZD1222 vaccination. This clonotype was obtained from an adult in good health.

In nucleotides, the CDR3 is TGTGCCAGCAGCTTATCCGGGACAACCTACGAGCAGTACTTC. It encodes CASSLSGTTYEQYF. The V and J genes are TRBV7-9 and TRBJ2-7; possibly TRBD1 for D (6 bases). In germline, CDR1 is SEHNR, CDR2 FQNEAQ (reference sequence). The CDR3 runs to 14 residues. The V end lost 2 bases, the J end lost 2 bases, and 10 bases lay between the germline ends.